This TCR beta chain is from a study of CD8 T cells in ankylosing spondylitis. Regarding the study as a whole: Disease-linked clones had a CD8+ phenotype and relatively low frequency in peripheral blood. Enrichment of disease-linked clones was reportedly significant in matched ankylosing spondylitis synovial fluid. Typical of ankylosing spondylitis blood, it appeared, was a TCR beta motif of roughly eight highly homologous variants.

TCRdb called the 5' RACE reads again in MiXCR, with one record for every CDR3 protein. The table has fewer than 550,000 distinct CDR3 sequences, approximately 5% seen once; the top ten hold under 4.5%. With 4 bases removed from V and 4 bases from J, the gap between germline ends came to 13 bases. Germline-derived CDR1 and CDR2 are SGHRS and YFSETQ. This CDR3 is built from 14 residues. This clonotype was counted ten times or more. Its antigen is currently unknown. This clonotype was obtained from a male donor with ankylosing spondylitis. The sample was blood, either unsorted or a sorted T cell fraction (not recorded which). This rearrangement joins TRBV5-1 to TRBJ2-3, with D possibly being TRBD1 (7 bases). The CDR3 DNA reads as TGCGCCAGCAGCGGAGGGGGCAGGTCAGATACGCAGTATTTT. Its protein product is CASSGGGRSDTQYF.